These 5 T cell receptor beta chains share one sample of origin, sequenced in a study of cytomegalovirus exposure and HLA in healthy donors. Primers for the PCR totalled 60 Vbeta and 13 Jbeta. TCRdb's table, derived via immunoSEQ multiplex PCR, lists solely in-frame clones and lacks some. The repertoire holds roughly 100,000 clones, with about three quarters as singletons. Material for sequencing was PBMCs. Receptors originate from a woman aged 40 to 55 in good health and CMV-seropositive.

The chain uses TRBV9 and TRBJ1-5; D is perhaps TRBD1 (5 bases). CDR3 length equals 16 residues. Germline V gives CDR1 SGDLS, CDR2 YYNGEE. Trimming took 4 bases from V and 5 from J, leaving 19 bases between them. CDR3 nucleotide sequence: TGTGCCAGCAGCTCGGGCGGCGGGGGAGCTTATCAGCCCCAGCATTTT. This sequence encodes CASSSGGGGAYQPQHF.

The chain joins TRBV2 to TRBJ1-1; possibly TRBD1 for D (5 bases). Deletions cut 4 bases from V and 0 bases from J, with 18 bases between. Per germline, CDR1 SNHLY and CDR2 FYNNEI. The CDR3 is made up of 17 amino acids. The CDR3 is CASSVGQGEFMNTEAFF. In DNA form, the CDR3 reads TGTGCCAGCAGTGTTGGTCAGGGTGAATTCATGAACACTGAAGCTTTCTTT.

This clone was detected only once. The chain has TRBV28 and TRBJ2-7; 7 bases fit TRBD2. This CDR3 is built from 15 residues. The V gene's germline CDR1 is MDHEN and CDR2 SYDVKM. Trimming took 2 bases from V and 2 from J; bases not matched to a gene: 6. CDR3 sequence reads: CASSLGGGTTYEQYF. The CDR3 nucleotides read TGTGCCAGCAGTTTAGGGGGGGGAACGACCTACGAGCAGTACTTC.

The chain joins TRBV2 to TRBJ2-1; 9 nucleotides align to TRBD2. This CDR3 comprises 17 residues. The V gene end was trimmed by 0 bases and the J gene end by 8 bases; junction bases not matched to a gene: 11. Germline V gene data show CDR1 as SNHLY and CDR2 as FYNNEI. CDR3 coding DNA: TGTGCCAGCAGTGAAGCTCGAGCGGGGGGCCCGTCGGATGAGCAGTTCTTC. Translating gives CASSEARAGGPSDEQFF.

The chain carries TRBV10-3 and TRBJ2-2; 9 bases agree with TRBD2. Per the germline V gene, CDR1 is ENHRY and CDR2 is SYGVKD. Unmatched junction bases numbered 6, after V lost 6 bases and J lost 7 bases. The CDR3 is made up of 14 amino acids. CDR3 coding DNA: TGTGCCATCAGGAGCGGGAGGAATATCGGGGAGCTGTTTTTT. Translating gives CAIRSGRNIGELFF.